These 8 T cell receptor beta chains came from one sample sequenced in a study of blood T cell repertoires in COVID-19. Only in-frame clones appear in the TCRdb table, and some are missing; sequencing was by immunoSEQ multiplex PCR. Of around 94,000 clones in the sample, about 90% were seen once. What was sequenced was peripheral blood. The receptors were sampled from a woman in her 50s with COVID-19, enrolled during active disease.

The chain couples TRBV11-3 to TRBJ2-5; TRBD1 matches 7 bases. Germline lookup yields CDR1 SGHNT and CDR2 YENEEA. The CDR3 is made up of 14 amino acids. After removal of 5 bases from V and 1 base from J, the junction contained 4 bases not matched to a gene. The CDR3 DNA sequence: TGTGCCAGCAGCCGGGACAGCGTCCAAGAGACCCAGTACTTC. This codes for CASSRDSVQETQYF.

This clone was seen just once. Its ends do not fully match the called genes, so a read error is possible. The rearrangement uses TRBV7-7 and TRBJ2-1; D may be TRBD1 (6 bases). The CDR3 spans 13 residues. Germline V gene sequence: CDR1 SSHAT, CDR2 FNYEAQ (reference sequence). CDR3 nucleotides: TGTGCTAGCAGTTTGACAGGCTACAATGAGCAGTTCTTC. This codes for CASSLTGYNEQFF.

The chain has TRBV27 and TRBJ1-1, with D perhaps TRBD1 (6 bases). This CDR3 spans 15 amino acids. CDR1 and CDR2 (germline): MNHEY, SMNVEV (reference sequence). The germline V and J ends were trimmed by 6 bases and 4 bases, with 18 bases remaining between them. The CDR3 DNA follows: TGTGCCAGCAGGGACAGAGGGGTCACCTTCACTGAAGCTTTCTTT. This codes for CASRDRGVTFTEAFF.

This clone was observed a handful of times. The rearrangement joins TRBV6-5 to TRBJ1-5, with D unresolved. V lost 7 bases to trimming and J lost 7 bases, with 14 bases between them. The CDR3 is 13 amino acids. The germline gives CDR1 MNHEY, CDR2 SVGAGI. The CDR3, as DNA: TGTGCCAGCACGTCGACGGGGAACCAGCCCCAGCATTTT. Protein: CASTSTGNQPQHF.

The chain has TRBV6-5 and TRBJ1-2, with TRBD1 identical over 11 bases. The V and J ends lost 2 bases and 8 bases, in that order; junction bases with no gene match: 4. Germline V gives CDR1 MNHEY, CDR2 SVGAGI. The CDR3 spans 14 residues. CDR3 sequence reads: CASSYRGQGGGYTF. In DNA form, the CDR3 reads TGTGCCAGCAGTTACCGGGGACAGGGGGGAGGCTACACCTTC.

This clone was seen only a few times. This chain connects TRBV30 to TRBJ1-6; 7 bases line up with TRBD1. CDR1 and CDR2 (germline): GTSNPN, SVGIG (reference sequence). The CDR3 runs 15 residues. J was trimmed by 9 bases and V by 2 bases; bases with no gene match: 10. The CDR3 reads CAWSTGAGGASPLHF. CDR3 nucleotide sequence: TGTGCCTGGAGTACAGGGGCGGGGGGGGCTTCACCCCTCCACTTT.

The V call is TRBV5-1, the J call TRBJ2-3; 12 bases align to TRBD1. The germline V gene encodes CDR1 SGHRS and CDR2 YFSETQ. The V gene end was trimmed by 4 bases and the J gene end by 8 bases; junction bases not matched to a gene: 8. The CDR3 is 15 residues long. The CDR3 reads CASSQGTGGGGTQYF. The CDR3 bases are TGCGCCAGCAGCCAAGGGACAGGGGGCGGAGGTACGCAGTATTTT. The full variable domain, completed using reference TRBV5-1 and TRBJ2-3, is KAGVTQTPRYLIKTRGQQVTLSCSPISGHRSVSWYQQTPGQGLQFLFEYFSETQRNKGNFPGRFSGRQFSNSRSEMNVSTLELGDSALYLCASSQGTGGGGTQYFGPGTRLTVL.

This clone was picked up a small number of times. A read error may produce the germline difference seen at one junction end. The CDR3 loop reads CASSNGENRPQHF. CDR3 bases: TGTGCCAGCAGTAATGGGGAGAATCGGCCCCAGCATTTT. The V call is TRBV3-1 (or the pseudogene TRBV3-2), the J call TRBJ1-5; no clear D gene. The CDR3 has 13 residues. The germline gives CDR1 LGHDT, CDR2 YNNKEL (reference sequence).